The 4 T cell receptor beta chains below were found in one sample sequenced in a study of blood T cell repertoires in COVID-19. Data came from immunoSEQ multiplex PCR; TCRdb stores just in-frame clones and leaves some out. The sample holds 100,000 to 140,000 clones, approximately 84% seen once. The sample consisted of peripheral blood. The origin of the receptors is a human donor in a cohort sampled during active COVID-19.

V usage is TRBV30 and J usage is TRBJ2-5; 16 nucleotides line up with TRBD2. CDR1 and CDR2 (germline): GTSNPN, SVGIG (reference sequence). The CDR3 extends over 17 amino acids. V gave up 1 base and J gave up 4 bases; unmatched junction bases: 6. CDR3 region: CAWSGGTSGRAGETQYF. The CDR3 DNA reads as TGTGCCTGGAGTGGCGGGACTAGCGGGAGGGCCGGAGAGACCCAGTACTTC. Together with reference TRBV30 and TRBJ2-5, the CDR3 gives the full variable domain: SQTIHQWPATLVQPVGSPLSLECTVEGTSNPNLYWYRQAAGRGLQLLFYSVGIGQISSEVPQNLSASRPQDRQFILSSKKLLLSDSGFYLCAWSGGTSGRAGETQYFGPGTRLLVL.

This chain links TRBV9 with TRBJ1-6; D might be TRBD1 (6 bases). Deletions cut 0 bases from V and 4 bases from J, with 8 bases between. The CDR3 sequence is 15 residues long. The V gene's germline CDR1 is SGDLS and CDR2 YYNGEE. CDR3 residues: CASSVEDRYNSPLHF. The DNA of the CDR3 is TGTGCCAGCAGCGTAGAGGACAGATATAATTCACCCCTCCACTTT.

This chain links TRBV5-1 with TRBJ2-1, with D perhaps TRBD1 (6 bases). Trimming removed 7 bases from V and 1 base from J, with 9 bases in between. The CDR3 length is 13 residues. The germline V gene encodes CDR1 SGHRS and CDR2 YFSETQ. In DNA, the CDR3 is TGCGCCAGCGGCGGACAGTCCTACAATGAGCAGTTCTTC. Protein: CASGGQSYNEQFF.

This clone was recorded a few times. CDR3 in amino acids: CASSLKQAWTGSSYEQYF. CDR3 DNA sequence: TGTGCCAGCAGTTTAAAACAGGCCTGGACAGGGAGTTCCTACGAGCAGTACTTC. This sequence joins TRBV28 and TRBJ2-7; 8 bases are shared with TRBD1. Germline V lookup: CDR1 MDHEN, CDR2 SYDVKM. The CDR3 contains 18 residues. The V gene end was trimmed by 2 bases and the J gene end by 1 base; junction bases not matched to a gene: 13.